The 7 T cell receptor beta chains presented below share a single source sample, sequenced in a study of T cell changes during pregnancy in multiple sclerosis. The protocol was immunoSEQ multiplex PCR, while the TCRdb copy is restricted to in-frame clones and leaves out a portion. This sample has about 100,000 clones, with roughly 90% found just once. The sample was peripheral blood, taken after pregnancy. These receptors all stem from a female donor with multiple sclerosis, enrolled in a pregnancy study.

J is TRBJ2-6 and V is TRBV27, with 7 bases lining up with TRBD1. The CDR3 sequence is 18 residues long. J lost 0 bases, V lost 5 bases, and 10 bases had no gene match. CDR1 MNHEY and CDR2 SMNVEV come from the germline V gene (reference sequence). The CDR3 region is CASSERTGQSSGANVLTF. The CDR3 DNA reads as TGTGCCAGCAGTGAACGGACAGGCCAGAGCTCTGGGGCCAACGTCCTGACTTTC. Full variable domain (rest looked up from reference TRBV27 and TRBJ2-6): EAQVTQNPRYLITVTGKKLTVTCSQNMNHEYMSWYRQDPGLGLRQIYYSMNVEVTDKGDVPEGYKVSRKEKRNFPLILESPSPNQTSLYFCASSERTGQSSGANVLTFGAGSRLTVL.

This chain links TRBV9 with TRBJ1-3; D may be TRBD1 (6 bases). Trimming stripped 4 bases from V and 0 bases from J, with 11 bases between. The V gene's germline CDR1 is SGDLS and CDR2 YYNGEE. CDR3 size: 15 residues. DNA of the CDR3: TGTGCCAGCAGCCGGGACAACTTCTCTGGAAACACCATATATTTT. This translates into CASSRDNFSGNTIYF.

This clone was observed a single time. The rearrangement uses TRBV5-8 and TRBJ1-5; D possibly corresponds to TRBD1 (5 bases). The V and J ends lost 1 base and 6 bases respectively, with 11 bases between them. CDR1 and CDR2 (germline): SGHTS, YDEGEE. This CDR3 contains 14 residues. DNA for the CDR3: TGTGCCAGCAGCTTGCGGGGGAGGGTTCAGCCCCAGCATTTT. Translation gives CASSLRGRVQPQHF.

This sequence joins TRBV6-5 and TRBJ1-2; TRBD1 matches 8 bases. The junction had 2 bases not matched to a gene; V was cut back by 5 bases and J by 3 bases. Germline-derived CDR1 and CDR2 are MNHEY and SVGAGI. The CDR3 is made up of 13 amino acids. In nucleotides, the CDR3 is TGTGCCAGCAGTGCGGACAGGGACTATGGCTACACCTTC. Encoded protein: CASSADRDYGYTF.

The chain carries TRBV9 and TRBJ2-7; 7 bases align to TRBD1. Unmatched junction bases numbered 2, after V lost 0 bases and J lost 2 bases. The germline gives CDR1 SGDLS, CDR2 YYNGEE. The CDR3 length is 14 residues. CDR3 bases: TGTGCCAGCAGCGTAGCAGGGGGTACCTACGAGCAGTACTTC. Encoded protein: CASSVAGGTYEQYF. The full variable domain, with the rest looked up from reference TRBV9 and TRBJ2-7, is DSGVTQTPKHLITATGQRVTLRCSPRSGDLSVYWYQQSLDQGLQFLIQYYNGEERAKGNILERFSAQQFPDLHSELNLSSLELGDSALYFCASSVAGGTYEQYFGPGTRLTVT.

In this sample, this clone turned up once. The chain is built from TRBV6-1 and TRBJ2-5; TRBD2 is a possible D gene (5 bases). CDR1 and CDR2 from the germline V gene are MNHNS and SASEGT. The V end was cut by 8 bases, the J end by 1 base, with 11 bases between. The CDR3 totals 13 residues. The CDR3 bases are TGTGCCAGCGGTTCTCGGGGCCAAGAGACCCAGTACTTC. Its translation: CASGSRGQETQYF.

The chain employs TRBV7-6 and TRBJ1-6, with TRBD1 matching over 7 bases. With 5 bases clipped from V and 13 bases from J, the junction kept 14 bases outside the gene matches. This CDR3 comprises 15 residues. Germline V CDR1 and CDR2: SGHVS, FNYEAQ. CDR3 nucleotide sequence: TGTGCCAGCAGCCCGGGGGACAGTATGAAAATGCCCCTCCACTTT. Protein: CASSPGDSMKMPLHF. The full variable domain, with the rest looked up from reference TRBV7-6 and TRBJ1-6, is GAGVSQSPRYKVTKRGQDVALRCDPISGHVSLYWYRQALGQGPEFLTYFNYEAQQDKSGLPNDRFSAERPEGSISTLTIQRTEQRDSAMYRCASSPGDSMKMPLHFGNGTRLTVT.